Listed here are 30 T cell receptor beta chains from one sample, sequenced in a study of technical replicates of blood from a few donors. Repertoires were generated with immunoSEQ multiplex PCR, while TCRdb's copy carries only in-frame clones and drops some. The data contain roughly 12,000 clones, 85% to 95% of them singletons. The sample consisted of PBMCs. Receptors were obtained from a human donor in good health.

The rearrangement links TRBV11-2 to TRBJ1-5; 8 nucleotides match TRBD1. V shed 9 bases and J 7 bases; nucleotides not matched to a gene: 8. CDR1 and CDR2 (germline): SGHAT, FQNNGV. This CDR3 contains 13 residues. The CDR3: CASGTGGRQPQHF. The CDR3 nucleotides are TGTGCCAGTGGCACAGGGGGTAGGCAGCCCCAGCATTTT.

This clone was seen just once. The V call is TRBV20-1, the J call TRBJ2-1; D is ambiguous. From germline, CDR1 is DFQATT and CDR2 SNEGSKA (reference sequence). The CDR3 contains 11 residues. The V end lost 3 bases, the J end lost 6 bases, and 6 bases lay between the germline ends. CDR3 amino acids: CSARTSNEQFF. As DNA, the CDR3 is TGCAGTGCTAGGACAAGCAATGAGCAGTTCTTC.

The chain links TRBV7-9 to TRBJ2-2; D is possibly TRBD2 (6 bases). Per germline, CDR1 SEHNR and CDR2 FQNEAQ (reference sequence). Trimming removed 0 bases from V and 1 base from J, with 6 bases in between. The CDR3 loop spans 15 amino acids. The CDR3 sequence: CASSLAGGNTGELFF. DNA for the CDR3: TGTGCCAGCAGCTTAGCGGGAGGGAACACCGGGGAGCTGTTTTTT. The complete variable domain, with remaining parts taken from reference TRBV7-9 and TRBJ2-2, reads DTGVSQNPRHKITKRGQNVTFRCDPISEHNRLYWYRQTLGQGPEFLTYFQNEAQLEKSRLLSDRFSAERPKGSFSTLEIQRTEQGDSAMYLCASSLAGGNTGELFFGEGSRLTVL.

The gene calls are TRBV6-1 and TRBJ2-7, with TRBD2 matching 8 bases. Germline assignment: CDR1 MNHNS and CDR2 SASEGT. V lost 7 bases to trimming and J lost 2 bases; unmatched junction nucleotides: 7. The CDR3 consists of 14 residues. CDR3 region: CASISGGAAYEQYF. CDR3 bases: TGTGCCAGCATTTCGGGGGGGGCCGCCTACGAGCAGTACTTC.

The chain employs TRBV9 and TRBJ2-5, with a weak D call TRBD1 (6 bases). The CDR3 totals 14 residues. The germline V gene encodes CDR1 SGDLS and CDR2 YYNGEE. Trimming took 0 bases from V and 5 from J, leaving 11 bases between them. CDR3 in amino acids: CASSVGGPRETQYF. The CDR3 DNA reads as TGTGCCAGCAGCGTAGGGGGGCCGCGGGAGACCCAGTACTTC. The whole variable domain, filled in from reference TRBV9 and TRBJ2-5, reads DSGVTQTPKHLITATGQRVTLRCSPRSGDLSVYWYQQSLDQGLQFLIQYYNGEERAKGNILERFSAQQFPDLHSELNLSSLELGDSALYFCASSVGGPRETQYFGPGTRLLVL.

The rearrangement joins TRBV2 to TRBJ2-2, with TRBD1 as a possible D gene (7 bases). The CDR3 totals 15 residues. The ends were cut back, 3 bases at V and 6 bases at J, with 14 bases in the middle. Germline assignment: CDR1 SNHLY and CDR2 FYNNEI. The CDR3 sequence is CASSEEGASSGELFF. The CDR3 DNA reads TGTGCCAGCAGTGAGGAGGGGGCAAGCTCCGGGGAGCTGTTTTTT.

V gene TRBV6-1 combines with J gene TRBJ2-2; 9 bases map to TRBD1. J lost 3 bases, V lost 4 bases, and 0 bases had no gene match. In germline, CDR1 is MNHNS, CDR2 SASEGT. CDR3 length: 14 amino acids. The CDR3 spells CASSGQGDTGELFF. The CDR3, as DNA: TGTGCCAGCAGTGGACAGGGGGACACCGGGGAGCTGTTTTTT.

The genes are TRBV7-2 and TRBJ1-2; TRBD1 matches at 7 bases. CDR3 size: 15 residues. V shed 1 base and J 5 bases; nucleotides not matched to a gene: 7. Looked up from germline, CDR1 is SGHTA and CDR2 is FQGNSA. In DNA, the CDR3 is TGTGCCAGCAGCTTAGGCCCAGGGGGGAGTTATGGCTACACCTTC. This gives the protein CASSLGPGGSYGYTF.

This clone was counted once. The chain links TRBV27 to TRBJ2-1; D call uncertain. Trimming stripped 6 bases from V and 3 bases from J, with 12 bases between. CDR3 size: 14 residues. CDR1 is MNHEY and CDR2 is SMNVEV in the germline V gene (reference sequence). The chain's CDR3 is CASRAPFDYNEQFF. CDR3 coding DNA: TGTGCCAGCAGAGCCCCCTTTGACTACAATGAGCAGTTCTTC.

The J gene is TRBJ1-2, the V gene TRBV5-6; TRBD1 is a possible D gene (6 bases). Germline V gene sequence: CDR1 SGHDT, CDR2 YYEEEE. The CDR3 runs to 13 residues. V was pared by 5 bases and J by 7 bases, with 15 bases between. The CDR3 loop reads CASSRQGLSGYTF. The CDR3 nucleotides are TGTGCCAGCAGTCGGCAGGGGTTAAGTGGCTACACCTTC. Full variable domain (remainder filled in from reference TRBV5-6 and TRBJ1-2): DAGVTQSPTHLIKTRGQQVTLRCSPKSGHDTVSWYQQALGQGPQFIFQYYEEEERQRGNFPDRFSGHQFPNYSSELNVNALLLGDSALYLCASSRQGLSGYTFGSGTRLTVV.

The sample holds a few counts of this clone. The rearrangement links TRBV6-1 to TRBJ2-6; a possible D gene is TRBD1 (5 bases). CDR3 length: 15 residues. V was cut by 2 bases and J by 3 bases, with 8 bases left in between. Germline CDR1 is MNHNS and CDR2 is SASEGT. As DNA, the CDR3 is TGTGCCAGCAGTGAAAGGGGTGATGGGGCCAACGTCCTGACTTTC. It encodes CASSERGDGANVLTF.

The chain combines TRBV19 with TRBJ2-7, with 11 bases lining up with TRBD2. The CDR3 covers 17 residues. J gave up 0 bases and V 3 bases, and 7 bases lay outside the gene matches. Germline assignment: CDR1 LNHDA and CDR2 SQIVND (reference sequence). The CDR3, as DNA: TGTGCCAGTAGTATCGAGGTGACTAGCGGGATCTCCTACGAGCAGTACTTC. Protein product: CASSIEVTSGISYEQYF.

The genes are TRBV7-6 and TRBJ2-7, with 15 bases that match TRBD2. The CDR3 has 17 residues. The junction had 5 bases not matched to a gene; V was cut back by 1 base and J by 4 bases. CDR1 SGHVS and CDR2 FNYEAQ come from the germline V gene. CDR3 nucleotides: TGTGCCAGCAGCTTAGTGGGGGGACTAGCGGGAGGATACGAGCAGTACTTC. Translating it yields CASSLVGGLAGGYEQYF.

The chain couples TRBV28 to TRBJ1-2; possibly TRBD1 for D (6 bases). V gave up 5 bases and J gave up 5 bases, with 18 bases separating them. The CDR3 length is 15 residues. Germline V gene lookup returns CDR1 MDHEN and CDR2 SYDVKM. The CDR3 region is CASSASGQPLYGYTF. Here the CDR3 DNA reads TGTGCCAGCAGTGCCTCCGGACAGCCATTGTATGGCTACACCTTC.

The chain uses TRBV2 and TRBJ1-5; no definite D call. CDR3 length equals 16 residues. From germline, CDR1 is SNHLY and CDR2 FYNNEI. Trimming cost V 6 bases and J 5 bases, with 20 bases left between them. CDR3 amino acids: CASRPQRAVGDQPQHF. DNA of the CDR3: TGTGCCAGCAGACCTCAGAGGGCAGTGGGAGATCAGCCCCAGCATTTT.

The chain uses TRBV6-1 and TRBJ1-5; D not resolved. CDR3 length: 10 amino acids. From germline, CDR1 is MNHNS and CDR2 SASEGT. V was shortened by 7 bases and J by 9 bases, with 7 bases between the two germline ends. CDR3 DNA sequence: TGTGCCAGCAACAGAAGGCCCCAGCATTTT. This gives the protein CASNRRPQHF.

J is TRBJ1-5 and V is TRBV27; maybe TRBD1 (5 bases). Trimming took off 6 bases at V and 7 bases at J, with 19 bases between the two ends. The CDR3 extends over 15 amino acids. Germline values: CDR1 MNHEY, CDR2 SMNVEV (reference sequence). This CDR3 reads CASSPGWGDGQPQHF. CDR3 sequence (DNA): TGTGCCAGCAGCCCAGGGTGGGGTGACGGGCAGCCCCAGCATTTT.

The CDR3: CASSHEAGETQYF. The CDR3 coding sequence is TGTGCCAGCAGCCATGAGGCCGGGGAGACCCAGTACTTC. The chain couples TRBV6-1 to TRBJ2-5; the D is unclear. The CDR3 spans 13 residues. V was shortened by 6 bases and J by 5 bases, with 13 bases between the two germline ends. In germline, CDR1 is MNHNS, CDR2 SASEGT.

The V gene is TRBV30, the J gene TRBJ2-7; D is perhaps TRBD2 (5 bases). CDR1 is GTSNPN, CDR2 SVGIG, per germline (reference sequence). Trimming cost V 0 bases and J 2 bases, with 20 bases left between them. The CDR3 contains 17 residues. CDR3 bases: TGTGCCTGGAGTGTCCAAGTGGGAGCGAATAAAGCCTACGAGCAGTACTTC. Translation gives CAWSVQVGANKAYEQYF. Filled out from reference TRBV30 and TRBJ2-7, the complete variable domain reads SQTIHQWPATLVQPVGSPLSLECTVEGTSNPNLYWYRQAAGRGLQLLFYSVGIGQISSEVPQNLSASRPQDRQFILSSKKLLLSDSGFYLCAWSVQVGANKAYEQYFGPGTRLTVT.

This rearrangement joins TRBV9 to TRBJ1-5; 9 bases line up with TRBD1. CDR3 length equals 15 residues. J lost 7 bases, V lost 0 bases, and 5 bases had no gene match. Per the germline V gene, CDR1 is SGDLS and CDR2 is YYNGEE. CDR3 region: CASSVDGTGYQPQHF. For the CDR3, the DNA is TGTGCCAGCAGCGTAGACGGGACAGGGTACCAGCCCCAGCATTTT.

This chain connects TRBV6-1 to TRBJ2-7; TRBD2 is a possible D gene (6 bases). V shed 4 bases and J shed 6 bases, with 16 bases lying between them. Per germline, CDR1 MNHNS and CDR2 SASEGT. This CDR3 spans 14 amino acids. The CDR3 spells CASSGLVRGSEQYF. CDR3 nucleotides: TGTGCCAGCAGTGGACTAGTCCGGGGTAGCGAGCAGTACTTC.

The V call is TRBV27, the J call TRBJ2-3; D possibly corresponds to TRBD2 (5 bases). Germline CDR1 is MNHEY and CDR2 is SMNVEV (reference sequence). The V end was cut by 3 bases, the J end by 7 bases, with 17 bases between. The CDR3 spans 15 residues. The CDR3 bases are TGTGCCAGCAGTTTGCTAGCAGTGGAATCAAATACGCAGTATTTT. Residues: CASSLLAVESNTQYF.

This chain joins TRBV30 and TRBJ2-7; D ambiguous. The V end lost 2 bases, the J end lost 7 bases, and 12 bases lay between the germline ends. Germline V gives CDR1 GTSNPN, CDR2 SVGIG (reference sequence). CDR3 length: 12 residues. CDR3 bases: TGTGCCTGGAGTACTTCTTCAAGAGAGCAGTACTTC. As protein: CAWSTSSREQYF.

The chain joins TRBV4-2 to TRBJ2-2, with 7 positions matching TRBD2. The junction had 9 bases not matched to a gene; V was cut back by 4 bases and J by 10 bases. Germline-derived CDR1 and CDR2 are LGHNA and YNFKEQ. CDR3 length equals 14 residues. DNA of the CDR3: TGTGCCAGCAGCCTCGGGACTATGGGCCAGGAGCTGTTTTTT. It encodes CASSLGTMGQELFF.

V is TRBV10-3 and J is TRBJ2-7; no firm D call. The CDR3 totals 14 residues. CDR1 is ENHRY and CDR2 is SYGVKD in the germline V gene. The V end lost 6 bases, the J end lost 0 bases, and 12 bases lay between the germline ends. CDR3: CAIRIFHTSYEQYF. Written as DNA, the CDR3 is TGTGCCATCAGGATATTTCACACCTCCTACGAGCAGTACTTC.

The rearrangement joins TRBV5-6 to TRBJ2-5, with a possible D match to TRBD1 (6 bases). Germline V CDR1 and CDR2: SGHDT, YYEEEE. The CDR3 spans 14 residues. V was shortened by 0 bases and J by 4 bases, with 10 bases between the two germline ends. In DNA, the CDR3 is TGTGCCAGCAGCTTGGAAACAGGGAGAGAGACCCAGTACTTC. As protein: CASSLETGRETQYF.

This chain joins TRBV6-1 and TRBJ1-2; weak D call: TRBD1 (6 bases). This CDR3 has 13 amino acids. Deletions cut 1 base from V and 7 bases from J, with 10 bases between. Per the germline V gene, CDR1 is MNHNS and CDR2 is SASEGT. CDR3 bases: TGTGCCAGCAGTGAAGAGCAGGGGTTTGGCTACACCTTC. It yields the protein CASSEEQGFGYTF.

The chain recombines TRBV6-6 with TRBJ2-3; 7 nucleotides match TRBD2. The CDR3 sequence is 14 residues long. Germline values: CDR1 MNHNY, CDR2 SVGAGI (reference sequence). The V gene end was trimmed by 6 bases and the J gene end by 7 bases; junction bases not matched to a gene: 10. The CDR3 region is CASSRGTNSYTQYF. The CDR3, as DNA: TGTGCCAGCAGCCGCGGGACTAACTCCTATACGCAGTATTTT.

The rearrangement joins TRBV4-1 to TRBJ2-7; 10 bases line up with TRBD2. The CDR3 contains 17 residues. CDR1 MGHRA and CDR2 YSYEKL come from the germline V gene. V lost 2 bases, J lost 6 bases, and 13 bases stayed unmatched. CDR3 nucleotides: TGCGCCAGCAGCCAACTAGATTTAGGACTAGCGGCCCCCGAGCAGTACTTC. Its translation is CASSQLDLGLAAPEQYF.

The CDR3: CASSEPFSSYNEQFF. CDR3 coding DNA: TGTGCCAGCAGTGAGCCGTTCAGCTCCTACAATGAGCAGTTCTTC. The chain joins TRBV25-1 to TRBJ2-1, with no clear D. Germline V gene sequence: CDR1 MGHDK, CDR2 SYGVNS. Between the trimmed V and J ends, which lost 3 bases and 0 bases, there was a span of 9 bases. CDR3 size: 15 residues.